What follows are 10 T cell receptor beta chains derived from one specimen sequenced in a study of blood T cell dynamics during melanoma immunotherapy. Described time point: week 3, after first cycle of checkpoint inhibitor. Profiling relied on immunoSEQ multiplex PCR, and the TCRdb table lists in-frame clones only, not all of them. The table lists over 5,500 clones, approximately 77% of them singletons. The sequenced sample was blood, obtained from a patient treated with checkpoint blockade. The receptors here all came from a human donor with melanoma.

The J gene is TRBJ1-3, the V gene TRBV5-5; D unresolved. V lost 4 bases and J lost 2, with 22 bases in between. This CDR3 has 18 amino acids. Germline-derived CDR1 and CDR2 are SGHKS and YYEKEE (reference sequence). CDR3 bases: TGTGCCAGCAGCCTCCGGGGTGGACGCCGCTCGGCTGGAAACACCATATATTTT. It specifies CASSLRGGRRSAGNTIYF.

The V gene is TRBV5-1, the J gene TRBJ2-2; perhaps TRBD2 as D (7 bases). The germline V gene encodes CDR1 SGHRS and CDR2 YFSETQ. The CDR3 is 16 amino acids. Trimming cost V 4 bases and J 4 bases, with 17 bases left between them. DNA for the CDR3: TGCGCCAGCAGCACGACGGGGGGCGTTAGCACCGGGGAGCTGTTTTTT. This translates into CASSTTGGVSTGELFF.

This rearrangement joins TRBV5-1 to TRBJ2-7, with a possible D match to TRBD2 (6 bases). CDR3 length equals 14 residues. The ends were cut back, 6 bases at V and 0 bases at J, with 13 bases in the middle. The germline CDR1 and CDR2 sequences are SGHRS and YFSETQ. CDR3 nucleotides: TGCGCCAGCACCCGGGACTTCGTCTCCTACGAGCAGTACTTC. The encoded protein is CASTRDFVSYEQYF.

The chain employs TRBV6-5 and TRBJ1-4; maybe TRBD1 (5 bases). The V end lost 8 bases, the J end lost 7 bases, and 14 bases lay between the germline ends. CDR3 length equals 13 residues. Germline-derived CDR1 and CDR2 are MNHEY and SVGAGI. CDR3 DNA: TGTGCCAGCCGAGATAGGGGAGCTGAAAAACTGTTTTTT. This codes for CASRDRGAEKLFF.

This chain links TRBV6-1 with TRBJ1-5; D gene uncertain. The CDR3 spans 15 residues. V was cut by 0 bases and J by 0 bases, with 6 bases left in between. Looked up from germline, CDR1 is MNHNS and CDR2 is SASEGT. As DNA, the CDR3 is TGTGCCAGCAGTGAAGCTAGTTATAGCAATCAGCCCCAGCATTTT. Translating gives CASSEASYSNQPQHF.

The chain is built from TRBV5-4 and TRBJ2-6; D possibly corresponds to TRBD2 (5 bases). V was clipped by 4 bases and J by 2 bases, with 13 bases between them. Germline V gene data show CDR1 as SGHNT and CDR2 as YYREEE (reference sequence). The CDR3 totals 16 residues. The CDR3 DNA reads as TGTGCCAGCAGCCCCTGGGCCGGGACTGGGGCCAACGTCCTGACTTTC. Translated, it gives CASSPWAGTGANVLTF.

V usage is TRBV10-1 and J usage is TRBJ2-3, with 7 bases matching TRBD2. Trimming cost V 2 bases and J 4 bases; bases outside gene matches: 6. The germline V gene encodes CDR1 WNHNN and CDR2 SYGVQD (reference sequence). The CDR3 contains 15 residues. The CDR3 nucleotides are TGCGCCAGCAGTGAGGGGGGAACTAGCGCAGATACGCAGTATTTT. Amino acid sequence: CASSEGGTSADTQYF.

The chain carries TRBV29-1 and TRBJ2-1; 7 bases fit TRBD2. V lost 4 bases, J lost 9 bases, and 12 bases stayed unmatched. This CDR3 has 14 amino acids. Germline CDR1 reads SQVTM; CDR2 reads ANQGSEA. The CDR3 region is CSVVETSISSEQFF. In nucleotides, the CDR3 is TGCAGCGTTGTGGAGACTAGCATTTCCTCTGAGCAGTTCTTC.

The chain recombines TRBV7-7 with TRBJ2-3; no definite D call. Trimming removed 2 bases at V and 2 bases at J, with 11 bases between. The CDR3 has 15 residues. CDR1 and CDR2 (germline): SSHAT, FNYEAQ (reference sequence). The CDR3 region is CASSLTPSDTDTQYF. Here the CDR3 DNA reads TGTGCCAGCAGCTTAACCCCGTCGGACACAGATACGCAGTATTTT.

The CDR3 nucleotides are TGTGCCAGTAGTATACAGGGGGCGCGATACGAGCAGTACTTC. It yields the protein CASSIQGARYEQYF. The rearrangement links TRBV19 to TRBJ2-7, with TRBD1 identical over 8 bases. CDR1 is LNHDA and CDR2 is SQIVND in the germline V gene (reference sequence). After removal of 2 bases from V and 4 bases from J, the junction contained 4 bases not matched to a gene. This CDR3 comprises 14 residues.